Reported below is one T cell receptor (beta chain). What it binds is unknown. The data derive from a study of Tregs in tolerant kidney transplant recipients. Unstimulated regulatory T cells (CD4+CD25+CD127-), CD4+CD25- non-regulatory cells, CD4 and CD8 cells were FACS-sorted from thawed PBMCs. Generated by immunoSEQ multiplex PCR, the TCRdb table keeps only in-frame clones and is missing some. Among over 50,000 clones, 80% to 90% were seen once, and the ten largest hold more than 4%. Overall study results and limits: Activated donor B cell expansion appeared to reveal the most relevant donor-specific TCRbeta repertoire. This study did not directly address biological reproducibility. Findings come from small patient numbers and require larger validation.

With V trimmed by 2 bases and J by 3 bases, 14 bases remained unmatched. The length of the CDR3 is 19 residues. CDR1 and CDR2 from the germline V gene are SGHAT and FQNNGV. Specimen: CD4+ T cells from blood. This rearrangement joins TRBV11-2 to TRBJ1-3; 9 nucleotides match TRBD1. The clonotype originates from a human donor in good health. In nucleotides, the CDR3 is TGTGCCAGCAGCTTAAGGGTTAAGGGACAGGGCGGCGGTGGAAACACCATATATTTT. It codes for CASSLRVKGQGGGGNTIYF.